This section outlines one T cell receptor (beta chain) sequence together with its context. It lacks a known antigen. Base qualities were left out, and no much larger clone turns up one base away. The data are from a study of cytomegalovirus exposure and HLA in healthy donors (dated by TCRdb to about 2017). For context, the study as a whole: An earlier analysis of some 550 of the donors reported about 290 Gb of sequence data and more than 90 million unique TCR beta sequences from roughly 180 million T cells. An early release that covered some 630 HLA-typed donors contained around 300 gigabases of sequencing data and 70 million to 100 million unique TCR sequences. Of the approximately 400 genotyped donors, over 65% fell in the genetic ancestry cluster associated with self-reported Caucasian donors. The aim of the study was to test whether cataloging public T cell receptors could identify signatures of past pathogen exposure. The study profiled the T cell repertoires of hundreds of subjects by immunosequencing and related them to cytomegalovirus serostatus. Besides the first cohort of some 670 subjects, a separate validation cohort made up of 120 different subjects was used. To predict cytomegalovirus infection status, the study combined high-throughput TCR immunosequencing, statistical association of individual TCRs with disease status, and machine learning. A later analysis re-examined previously published TCR beta repertoires from over 500 donors and added high-resolution HLA genotyping to investigate patterns of TCR occurrence. Rather than using new phenotypic data, the later analysis identified candidate immune exposures from TCR beta sequences and from how often those sequences occurred across donors. To decide whether each TCR beta V gene segment behaved as functional or pseudogenic, an earlier analysis of fewer than 750 of the donors relied on high-throughput TCR beta sequencing. Donor age, sex, ethnicity and CMV serostatus were compiled alongside the repertoire data. A later genetic analysis took genome-wide SNP genotypes for about 55% of the 666 donors and used that subset as a discovery cohort. All discovery cohort repertoires had been generated on a single sequencing platform. HLA typing covered class I and class II loci at four-digit resolution. The number of typed donors differed by locus: about 629-630 for A, B, C, DRB1 and DQB1; 522 for DQA1; about 600 for DPA1; and some 450 for DPB1. Because of strong linkage in the cohort, roughly five DR-DQ haplotypes were treated as single units for association and clustering. Among around 400 genotyped donors of the cohort, an average of 235,054 unique TCR beta nucleotide sequences were sequenced per donor, around a sixth of them non-productive. General findings and caveats noted by the study authors: Immune exposure information for the cohort was limited to CMV serostatus. Sequencing depth was assumed to be roughly uniform across donors in the presence/absence analyses, though that assumption may not hold. Most CMV-associated TCR beta chains appeared to be HLA-restricted in a later analysis, and the HLA associations seemed to be driven largely by CMV exposure. Linkage disequilibrium might explain the correlated functional status among segregating V segments, but an unknown experimental factor could not be ruled out. A further reported finding was that TCR beta sequences accurately predicted the HLA-A and HLA-B alleles for most subjects in the first cohort. In the study, 150 to 200 TCR beta chains were listed as associated with cytomegalovirus. A later analysis reported that several top co-occurrence clusters appeared linked to parvovirus B19, influenza, CMV and Epstein-Barr virus. A cluster of highly shared sequence variants was judged likely to be a technical artifact of the sequencing pipeline. A later analysis associated 17,000 or so TCR beta sequences with specific HLA alleles at a false discovery rate of 0.05. According to a later analysis, TCR association rates differed among HLA loci, with DRB1 alleles showing the most associated TCRs and HLA-C alleles showing the fewest. In a later genetic analysis, fewer N-insertions in productive TCRs were reported among donors in an Asian-associated ancestry cluster than the 666-donor mean. Because some donors lacked HLA typing at each locus, the association tests relied only on the typed subset. Strong co-occurrence of HLA alleles, especially DR and DQ, made assigning TCR associations to individual alleles difficult. While some public TCRs were present in many individuals, most TCR sequences turned up only very rarely across donors. In an earlier analysis of approximately 600 of the donors, most TCR beta V segments were observed in productive rearrangements about 87% or about 30% of the time, broadly matching IMGT annotations. An association between a missense DCLRE1C variant and V-gene and J-gene trimming of TCR beta chains was found in a later genetic analysis and replicated in an independent cohort. Over 15 rarely observed V segments, including chromosome 9 orphons, were excluded from the earlier analysis of a few hundred of the donors because counts were too low. Some IMGT-functional V segments, including TRBV6-2 and TRBV6-3, could not be told apart with the 87-base-pair reads, so those segments were excluded. It was suggested by the authors that the approach could potentially be generalized to other disease states and immunological phenotypes. In a later analysis, HLA-associated TCR beta chains were found to be more clonally expanded and to have lower generation probabilities than equally common non-associated chains. The classifier was reported to diagnose cytomegalovirus status with high specificity and sensitivity in both the original cohort and the validation cohort. A few of the identified cytomegalovirus-associated TCR beta chains were confirmed in vitro to be specific for cytomegalovirus antigens. This cohort had only TCR beta chains sequenced, and the lack of alpha or paired-chain data limited which features could be detected.

CDR1 and CDR2 (SGHTA, FQGTGA) derive from the germline V gene. V loses 0 bases, J loses 6 bases, and the germline ends lie 17 bases apart. From the cysteine up to the phenylalanine, the CDR3 has a length of 16 residues. Only the CDR3 DNA stays, 48 bases, in frame from base 1. The library was generated by the immunoSEQ multiplex PCR assay. For the multiplex PCR, a mixture combining 60 forward primers for TCR Vbeta segments and 13 reverse primers for TCR Jbeta segments was used. The CDR3 region of rearranged TCR beta genes was amplified from genomic DNA by a multiplex PCR assay. The amplified TCR beta libraries were sequenced on the Illumina HiSeq System as 87-base-pair reads. The source study handled its data this way. Across the 666 repertoires, a later analysis counted approximately 75 million unique TCR beta chains, 9 million to 14 million of which were shared by at least two donors. To remove PCR and sequencing errors, raw reads were error-corrected and collapsed into unique sequences using a nearest-neighbor algorithm that merged closely related sequences. V, D and J gene segments were assigned by aligning CDR3 sequences to IMGT reference sequences. Each retained sequence needed at least a six-nucleotide match to both a V gene segment and a J gene segment. Rearrangements were called productive when the CDR3 lacked stop codons and stayed in frame with V and J; all others were non-productive. Following IMGT convention, CDR3 was defined as the stretch from the second conserved V-encoded cysteine up to the conserved J-encoded phenylalanine. The earlier analysis of roughly 590 of the donors excluded sequences that lacked an unambiguous match to a single V gene segment. In an earlier analysis of some 590 of the donors, a V segment was called functional when productive rearrangements were above 56.7%, and segregating when the standard deviation between donors exceeded 5%. A statistical classification framework was built to diagnose cytomegalovirus status from the catalog of TCR beta chain sequences. In a later analysis, V and J genes were assigned by comparing TCR nucleotide sequences against IMGT/GENE-DB human TR gene sequences. In a later analysis, CDR3 sequences and most-parsimonious VDJ recombination scenarios were assigned using the TCRdist pipeline. In a later analysis, every TCR beta chain was defined by the combination of its CDR3 amino acid sequence and its V-gene family, and reads without a unique V-gene family were dropped. A later analysis removed 500 to 600 highly shared, low-generation-probability nucleotide sequences to deal with suspected cross-contamination and a sequencing artifact. For each public chain, a later analysis derived a clonal expansion index from normalized ranks of inferred template counts within each repertoire. In a later analysis, generation probabilities were computed using a VDJ recombination model fitted to out-of-frame rearrangements, and the results were checked against IGoR. In a later analysis, TCR-TCR, TCR-HLA and TCR-CMV co-occurrence was scored with hypergeometric tests, and a repertoire-size bias correction was applied to TCR pairs. A later analysis estimated false discovery rates by permuting HLA or CMV assignments 20 times. In a later analysis, co-occurring TCRs were grouped with DBSCAN, and TCRdist sequence similarity was added when clustering was performed within HLA-allele-positive subsets. For co-occurrence clustering, repertoires with fewer than 30,000 or more than 120,000 public chains were excluded, along with about five repertoires with anomalous nucleotide sharing. Held by TCRdb, this immuneACCESS table contains in-frame sequences only and omits some clones. Under half of the omission traces to an unresolved V gene where checked; the cause of the rest is unknown. V, J and clone size derive from that table, while D and trimming were established from the DNA sequence. The sample table records fewer than 140,000 clones; roughly 76% of these occur just once. Of the sample, under 6.5% falls within the top ten clones.

The cohort comprised several hundred healthy bone marrow donors. At the time of sampling, every cohort member was nominally healthy, though immune exposures that went unrecorded were likely present. The donor was CMV seropositive and was included in the group of almost 300 seropositive cohort members. A peripheral blood sample was collected from each donor, and TCR beta sequencing was performed on peripheral blood mononuclear cells. The Qiagen DNeasy Blood Extraction Kit was used to extract genomic DNA from the blood cell samples. The chain is encoded by TRBV7-3 joined to TRBJ1-2; TRBD1 is perhaps the D gene, given 6 matching bases. This TCR came from a woman between 50 and 59 years old in good health and CMV-seropositive. Input material: PBMCs. The nucleotide sequence is TGTGCCAGCAGCTTAACGGGGGGGCTTTACCGACATGGCTACACCTTC. Translated, it reads CASSLTGGLYRHGYTF.